Following are 27 T cell receptor beta chains from one sample sequenced in a study of human versus mouse CDR3 diversity and MHC coevolution. The method was immunoSEQ multiplex PCR; TCRdb's version includes in-frame clones alone and lacks a portion of them. Of 60,000 or so clones in the sample, about 93% were seen once. Sequencing was performed on naive CD4+ T cells from blood. Sample subset: CD45RO-negative CD62L-positive naive CD4 T cells. The receptors originated from a person aged 55-75 years in good health.

The CDR3 loop is CASSVGSGIDTQYF. For the CDR3, the DNA is TGCGCCAGCAGCGTGGGTAGCGGGATCGATACGCAGTATTTT. This rearrangement joins TRBV5-1 to TRBJ2-3; 8 bases are a match to TRBD2. Unmatched junction bases numbered 7, after V lost 4 bases and J lost 6 bases. CDR1 is SGHRS, CDR2 YFSETQ, per germline. There are 14 residues in the CDR3.

The chain carries TRBV29-1 and TRBJ2-5, with 10 bases that match TRBD2. Judging by the DNA end, TRBJ2-7 fits better; the J call may be wrong. Germline V gene sequence: CDR1 SQVTM, CDR2 ANQGSEA. This CDR3 is 14 amino acids long. The CDR3 DNA is TGCAGCGTTGTCAACATAGCGGGAGGATACGAGCAGTACTTC. Its translation: CSVVNIAGGYEQYF.

The V call is TRBV6-6, the J call TRBJ2-3, with D unresolved. Germline assignment: CDR1 MNHNY and CDR2 SVGAGI (reference sequence). The CDR3 is made up of 11 amino acids. V shed 4 bases and J shed 6 bases, with 5 bases lying between them. In DNA, the CDR3 is TGTGCCAGCAGTTCTTTTGATACGCAGTATTTT. It specifies CASSSFDTQYF.

V is TRBV10-2 and J is TRBJ1-5, with D unresolved. Germline V gene sequence: CDR1 WSHSY, CDR2 SAAADI. V was pared by 3 bases and J by 6 bases, with 9 bases between. The CDR3 is 13 amino acids. The CDR3, as DNA: TGCGCCAGCAGTGATCGAAGCCGTCAGCCCCAGCATTTT. Amino acid sequence: CASSDRSRQPQHF.

This clone has a single count. The J gene is TRBJ1-6, the V gene TRBV4-1; possibly TRBD1 for D (6 bases). CDR3 length: 16 amino acids. Germline CDR1 reads MGHRA; CDR2 reads YSYEKL. V was cut by 0 bases and J by 9 bases, with 15 bases left in between. CDR3: CASSQDLGGSRSPLHF. CDR3 coding DNA: TGCGCCAGCAGCCAAGATCTTGGGGGCTCTCGTTCACCCCTCCACTTT.

The rearrangement uses TRBV5-1 and TRBJ2-1; 9 bases fit TRBD1. This CDR3 is built from 15 residues. Per germline, CDR1 SGHRS and CDR2 YFSETQ. J gave up 1 base and V 4 bases, and 3 bases lay outside the gene matches. CDR3 loop: CASSTGQGSYNEQFF. In DNA, the CDR3 is TGCGCCAGCAGCACTGGACAGGGGTCCTACAATGAGCAGTTCTTC.

V and J are TRBV10-3 and TRBJ2-3; 9 bases are shared with TRBD2. V trimming: 2 bases; J trimming: 5 bases; junction bases outside the gene matches: 5. The CDR3 has 15 residues. Germline CDR1 is ENHRY and CDR2 is SYGVKD. CDR3 bases: TGTGCCATCAGTGAGATAGCGGGAGTGAAAGATACGCAGTATTTT. As protein: CAISEIAGVKDTQYF.

The V gene is TRBV18, the J gene TRBJ2-2; weak D call: TRBD2 (6 bases). V was clipped by 4 bases and J by 6 bases, with 15 bases between them. CDR3 size: 15 residues. CDR1 is KGHSH and CDR2 is LQKENI in the germline V gene. CDR3 region: CASSLSTGVSGELFF. The CDR3 coding sequence is TGTGCCAGCTCACTCTCGACGGGGGTCTCCGGGGAGCTGTTTTTT.

This clone was recorded once. This chain links TRBV10-3 with TRBJ2-1; the match to TRBD2 covers 11 bases. V was clipped by 2 bases and J by 5 bases; unmatched bases: 5. CDR3 size: 16 residues. Germline loops: CDR1 ENHRY, CDR2 SYGVKD. The CDR3 spells CAISEASGRRDNEQFF. DNA for the CDR3: TGTGCCATCAGTGAGGCTAGCGGGAGGAGGGACAATGAGCAGTTCTTC.

The chain joins TRBV2 to TRBJ2-7, with 9 bases aligning to TRBD2. This CDR3 comprises 15 residues. V lost 6 bases and J lost 7; bases outside the gene matches: 13. Germline V gene sequence: CDR1 SNHLY, CDR2 FYNNEI. CDR3 sequence (DNA): TGTGCCAGCAGCGACCCGCTAGCGGGATTTTGGGAGCAGTACTTC. It is translated as CASSDPLAGFWEQYF. Full variable domain (missing parts from reference TRBV2 and TRBJ2-7): EPEVTQTPSHQVTQMGQEVILRCVPISNHLYFYWYRQILGQKVEFLVSFYNNEISEKSEIFDDQFSVERPDGSNFTLKIRSTKLEDSAMYFCASSDPLAGFWEQYFGPGTRLTVT.

This sequence joins TRBV10-1 and TRBJ2-1, with 14 bases matching TRBD2. The CDR3 covers 16 residues. After removal of 4 bases from V and 6 bases from J, the junction contained 5 bases not matched to a gene. Per the germline V gene, CDR1 is WNHNN and CDR2 is SYGVQD (reference sequence). As DNA, the CDR3 is TGCGCCAGCAGTGCTTCTGGGACTAGCGGGAGCAATGAGCAGTTCTTC. Translation: CASSASGTSGSNEQFF.

The gene calls are TRBV6-5 and TRBJ1-1; D perhaps matches TRBD1 (6 bases). This CDR3 is 13 amino acids long. Germline CDR1 is MNHEY and CDR2 is SVGAGI. The V end was cut by 5 bases, the J end by 7 bases, with 14 bases between. CDR3 DNA: TGTGCCAGCAGTGAGCGCTGGACAGATGAAGCTTTCTTT. This codes for CASSERWTDEAFF.

A word on this clone: Relative to the germline gene, one junction end is altered; a read error may explain this. This rearrangement joins TRBV28 to TRBJ2-1; 8 bases map to TRBD2. The germline V gene encodes CDR1 MDHEN and CDR2 SYDVKM. The CDR3 totals 14 residues. The CDR3 here is CASRTGGGHNEQFF. CDR3 sequence (DNA): TGTGCAAGCAGGACGGGGGGGGGACACAATGAGCAGTTCTTC.

The chain has TRBV11-3 and TRBJ2-1; TRBD2 aligns across 14 bases. Trimming took 0 bases from V and 3 from J; bases not matched to a gene: 7. Germline assignment: CDR1 SGHNT and CDR2 YENEEA. The CDR3 totals 19 residues. The CDR3 DNA follows: TGTGCCAGCAGCTTAGAAGGGACTAGCGGGAGTCCCGACTACAATGAGCAGTTCTTC. Its translation is CASSLEGTSGSPDYNEQFF.

This chain connects TRBV18 to TRBJ2-7; D perhaps matches TRBD1 (5 bases). The V gene's germline CDR1 is KGHSH and CDR2 LQKENI. V was shortened by 5 bases and J by 3 bases, with 11 bases between the two germline ends. The CDR3 consists of 13 residues. CDR3 protein: CASSSRQNYEQYF. In nucleotides, the CDR3 is TGTGCCAGCTCATCGCGACAGAACTACGAGCAGTACTTC.

This chain links TRBV2 with TRBJ2-2, with TRBD2 matching over 11 bases. This CDR3 is built from 14 residues. Germline V gene lookup returns CDR1 SNHLY and CDR2 FYNNEI. The V segment lost 8 bases and the J segment 5 bases; nucleotides outside the gene matches: 4. Here the CDR3 DNA reads TGTGCCAGCGGGACTAGCGGACCTACCGGGGAGCTGTTTTTT. Encoded protein: CASGTSGPTGELFF.

The chain links TRBV10-3 to TRBJ1-5; the D is unclear. This CDR3 is built from 13 residues. The V gene lost 2 bases and the J gene lost 9 bases, with 11 bases spanning the gap. Germline-derived CDR1 and CDR2 are ENHRY and SYGVKD. The CDR3 sequence is CAISEPAGSPQHF. CDR3 bases: TGTGCCATCAGTGAGCCAGCGGGATCGCCCCAGCATTTT.

This clone was recorded a few times. This chain links TRBV7-2 with TRBJ2-2; the D is unclear. The V end was cut by 7 bases, the J end by 8 bases, with 11 bases between. CDR3 length: 12 amino acids. Germline V gene data show CDR1 as SGHTA and CDR2 as FQGNSA. CDR3 region: CASNIIRGELFF. The CDR3 region has the DNA TGTGCCAGCAACATCATCCGAGGGGAGCTGTTTTTT.

The V and J genes are TRBV19 and TRBJ1-2; D is unclear. V was shortened by 7 bases and J by 5 bases, with 35 bases between the two germline ends. Germline CDR1 LNHDA, CDR2 SQIVND (reference sequence). This CDR3 spans 20 amino acids. The CDR3 region has the DNA TGTGCCAGTACCCCGACGGGATGGGGAGGAGGCTTTGAAAGGCCTTATGGCTACACCTTC. Translation gives CASTPTGWGGGFERPYGYTF.

The rearrangement uses TRBV7-2 and TRBJ1-1, with D unclear. CDR1 is SGHTA and CDR2 is FQGNSA in the germline V gene. The CDR3 sequence is 15 residues long. V shed 6 bases and J shed 1 base, with 15 bases lying between them. This chain's CDR3 is CASSTSPVGNTEAFF. Here the CDR3 DNA reads TGTGCCAGCAGTACTAGCCCGGTGGGGAACACTGAAGCTTTCTTT.

The chain couples TRBV18 to TRBJ2-7, with 10 positions matching TRBD2. Trimming removed 8 bases from V and 5 bases from J; junction bases left unmatched: 6. CDR1 is KGHSH and CDR2 is LQKENI in the germline V gene. This CDR3 comprises 13 residues. The CDR3 DNA follows: TGTGCCAGCGAGTCTAGCGGGAGCGACGAGCAGTACTTC. The encoded protein is CASESSGSDEQYF.

V usage is TRBV7-9 and J usage is TRBJ1-5; D might be TRBD1 (6 bases). Germline V lookup: CDR1 SEHNR, CDR2 FQNEAQ (reference sequence). Trimming took 5 bases from V and 6 from J, leaving 11 bases between them. This CDR3 has 13 amino acids. This chain's CDR3 is CASSLGGGQPQHF. The CDR3 nucleotides are TGTGCCAGCAGCCTAGGGGGGGGTCAGCCCCAGCATTTT.

The rearrangement links TRBV6-1 to TRBJ1-5; D is undetermined. CDR1 MNHNS and CDR2 SASEGT come from the germline V gene. Trimming removed 4 bases at V and 7 bases at J, with 11 bases between. CDR3 length equals 13 residues. The chain's CDR3 is CASSGEVGQPQHF. CDR3 coding DNA: TGTGCCAGCAGTGGGGAGGTAGGCCAGCCCCAGCATTTT.

This rearrangement joins TRBV7-9 to TRBJ2-7, with 12 bases that match TRBD2. V lost 5 bases and J lost 3; bases outside the gene matches: 11. The CDR3 is 17 amino acids. CDR1 is SEHNR, CDR2 FQNEAQ, per germline (reference sequence). CDR3 amino acids: CASSHTLWTSGIYEQYF. Written as DNA, the CDR3 is TGTGCCAGCAGCCATACCCTCTGGACTAGCGGGATCTACGAGCAGTACTTC.

This clone has just one count. The chain joins TRBV29-1 to TRBJ2-7; 8 nucleotides match TRBD2. CDR3 length: 14 residues. Losses at the gene ends were 4 bases for V and 2 bases for J; bases not matched to a gene: 7. Germline values: CDR1 SQVTM, CDR2 ANQGSEA. For the CDR3, the DNA is TGCAGCGTTGGGAAGGGACTAGAAACCTACGAGCAGTACTTC. Its translation: CSVGKGLETYEQYF.

This clone was picked up a small number of times. V is TRBV10-3 and J is TRBJ1-3; tentative D call: TRBD1 (5 bases). CDR1 is ENHRY, CDR2 SYGVKD, per germline. Trimming removed 4 bases from V and 0 bases from J, with 13 bases in between. There are 16 residues in the CDR3. As DNA, the CDR3 is TGTGCCATCAGTGTGGGGGGACGGATCTCTGGAAACACCATATATTTT. It specifies CAISVGGRISGNTIYF.

The gene calls are TRBV5-4 and TRBJ1-1, with 9 nucleotides matching TRBD1. CDR1 and CDR2 (germline): SGHNT, YYREEE (reference sequence). V shed 3 bases, J shed 4 bases, and the junction held 7 bases outside the gene matches. The CDR3 extends over 15 amino acids. The DNA of the CDR3 is TGTGCCAGCAGCTCCCGGGACAGGGTTGGCACTGAAGCTTTCTTT. The encoded protein is CASSSRDRVGTEAFF.